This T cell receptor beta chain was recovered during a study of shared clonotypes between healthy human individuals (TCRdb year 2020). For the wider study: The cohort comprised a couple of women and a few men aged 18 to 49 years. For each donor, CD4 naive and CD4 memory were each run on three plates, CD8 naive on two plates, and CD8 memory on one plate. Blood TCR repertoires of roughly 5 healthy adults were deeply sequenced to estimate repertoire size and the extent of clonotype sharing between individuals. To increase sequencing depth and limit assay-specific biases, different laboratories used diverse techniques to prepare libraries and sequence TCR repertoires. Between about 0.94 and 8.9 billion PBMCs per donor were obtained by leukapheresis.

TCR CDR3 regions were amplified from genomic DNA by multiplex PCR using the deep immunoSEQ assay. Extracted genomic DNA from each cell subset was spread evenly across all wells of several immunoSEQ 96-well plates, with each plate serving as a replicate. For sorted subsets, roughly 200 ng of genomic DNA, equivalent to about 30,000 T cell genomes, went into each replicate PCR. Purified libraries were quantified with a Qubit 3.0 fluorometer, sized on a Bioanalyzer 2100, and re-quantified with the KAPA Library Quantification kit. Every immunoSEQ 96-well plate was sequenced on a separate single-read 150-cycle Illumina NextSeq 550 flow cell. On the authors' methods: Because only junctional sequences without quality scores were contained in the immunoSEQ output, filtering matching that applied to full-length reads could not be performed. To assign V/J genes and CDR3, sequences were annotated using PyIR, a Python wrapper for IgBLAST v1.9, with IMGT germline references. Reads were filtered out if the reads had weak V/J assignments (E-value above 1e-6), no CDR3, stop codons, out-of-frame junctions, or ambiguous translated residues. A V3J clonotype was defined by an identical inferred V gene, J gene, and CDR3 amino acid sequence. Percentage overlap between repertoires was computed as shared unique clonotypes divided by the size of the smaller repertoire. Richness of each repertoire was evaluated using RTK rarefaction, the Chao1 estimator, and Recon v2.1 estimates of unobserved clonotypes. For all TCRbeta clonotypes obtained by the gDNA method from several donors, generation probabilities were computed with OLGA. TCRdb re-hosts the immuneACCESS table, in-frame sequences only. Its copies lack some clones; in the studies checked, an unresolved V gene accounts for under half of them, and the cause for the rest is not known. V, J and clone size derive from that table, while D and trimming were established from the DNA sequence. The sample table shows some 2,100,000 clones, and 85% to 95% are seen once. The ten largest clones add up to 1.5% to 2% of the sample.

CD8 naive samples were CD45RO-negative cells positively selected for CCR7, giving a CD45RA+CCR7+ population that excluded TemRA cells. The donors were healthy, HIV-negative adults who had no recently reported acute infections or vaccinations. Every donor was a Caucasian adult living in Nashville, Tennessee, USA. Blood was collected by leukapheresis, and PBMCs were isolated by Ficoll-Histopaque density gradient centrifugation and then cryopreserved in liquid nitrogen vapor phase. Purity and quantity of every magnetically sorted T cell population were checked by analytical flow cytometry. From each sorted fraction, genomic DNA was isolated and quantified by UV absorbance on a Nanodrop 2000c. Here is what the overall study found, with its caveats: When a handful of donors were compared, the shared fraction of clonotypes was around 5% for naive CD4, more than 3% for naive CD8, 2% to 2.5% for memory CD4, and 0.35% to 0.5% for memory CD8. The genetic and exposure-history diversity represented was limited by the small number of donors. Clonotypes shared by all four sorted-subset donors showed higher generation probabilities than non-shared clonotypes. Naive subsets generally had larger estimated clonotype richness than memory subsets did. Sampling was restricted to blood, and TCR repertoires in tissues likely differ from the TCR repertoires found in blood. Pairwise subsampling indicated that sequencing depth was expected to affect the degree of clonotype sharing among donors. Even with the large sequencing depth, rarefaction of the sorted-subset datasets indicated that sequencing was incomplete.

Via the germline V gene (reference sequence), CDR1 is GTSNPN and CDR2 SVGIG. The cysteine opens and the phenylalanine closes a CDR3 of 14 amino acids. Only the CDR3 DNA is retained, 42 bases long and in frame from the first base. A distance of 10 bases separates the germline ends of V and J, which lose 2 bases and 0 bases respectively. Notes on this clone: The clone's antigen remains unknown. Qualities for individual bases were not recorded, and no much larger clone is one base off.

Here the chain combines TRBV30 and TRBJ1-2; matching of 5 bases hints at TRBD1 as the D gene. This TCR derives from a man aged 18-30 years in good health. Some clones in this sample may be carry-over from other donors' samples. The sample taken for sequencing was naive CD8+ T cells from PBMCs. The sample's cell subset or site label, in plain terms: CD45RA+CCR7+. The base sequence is TGTGCCTGGAGTCGGGGCCTAGCTAACTATGGCTACACCTTC. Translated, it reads CAWSRGLANYGYTF.